This entry features one TCR beta chain sequence. The antigen remains unidentified. The source of the sample is a study of CD8 T cells in Susac syndrome. Study-level findings and limits: The study's TCR sequencing and HLA analysis covered a relatively small number of individuals, and the study acknowledged this.

Sequencing of TCR beta was performed on blood CD8+ and CD4+ T cells. Purification of the CD8+ and CD4+ T cells relied on negative isolation, and TEMRA cells underwent FACS enrichment. Random hexamers were used to reverse transcribe an amount of about 0.45 to 1 ug RNA. Multiplex immunoSEQ PCR targeted 54 Vbeta and 13 Jbeta TCR beta segments. TCRdb reanalysed the immunoSEQ multiplex PCR reads using MiXCR and keeps one entry per CDR3 protein. The sample has 250,000 to 350,000 distinct CDR3 sequences, more than 75% seen once. This TCR was sampled from a human donor with multiple sclerosis. Specimen: CD8+ T cells from PBMCs.

CDR3 nucleotide sequence: TGTGCCAGCAGCCCCGAACCCGAACTAGCATCGAGCTCCTACAATGAGCAGTTCTTC. As protein: CASSPEPELASSSYNEQFF. The chain carries TRBV11-2 and TRBJ2-1, with a weak D call TRBD2 (6 bases). The germline CDR1 and CDR2 sequences are SGHAT and FQNNGV. This CDR3 has 19 residues. V lost 5 bases and J 0 bases, leaving 23 bases between the germline ends.